These 29 T cell receptor beta chains originate from one sample sequenced in a study of shared clonotypes between healthy human individuals. The method was immunoSEQ multiplex PCR; TCRdb's version includes in-frame clones alone and lacks a portion of them. Of around 500,000 clones in the sample, around 80% were seen once. Sequenced sample: PBMCs. The source of these receptors is a woman aged 40 to 50 in good health. Some clones in this sample may be carry-over from other donors' samples.

The chain couples TRBV7-2 to TRBJ1-1; 8 bases map to TRBD1. Germline assignment: CDR1 SGHTA and CDR2 FQGNSA. This CDR3 spans 14 amino acids. The ends lost 3 bases at V and 6 bases at J; junction bases unmatched: 6. The chain's CDR3 is CASSFDRGVAEAFF. The CDR3 nucleotides read TGTGCCAGCAGCTTCGACAGGGGCGTGGCTGAAGCTTTCTTT.

The chain combines TRBV28 with TRBJ2-1; the D is unclear. Germline-derived CDR1 and CDR2 are MDHEN and SYDVKM. V was clipped by 6 bases and J by 3 bases, with 6 bases between them. The length of the CDR3 is 12 residues. This CDR3 is CASSQSYNEQFF. CDR3 coding DNA: TGTGCCAGCAGCCAAAGCTACAATGAGCAGTTCTTC. The entire variable domain, with the rest obtained from reference TRBV28 and TRBJ2-1, is as follows: DVKVTQSSRYLVKRTGEKVFLECVQDMDHENMFWYRQDPGLGLRLIYFSYDVKMKEKGDIPEGYSVSREKKERFSLILESASTNQTSMYLCASSQSYNEQFFGPGTRLTVL.

This clone was recorded many times. The CDR3 reads CASSKVGGQKYYEQYF. CDR3 DNA sequence: TGTGCCAGCAGCAAAGTCGGGGGACAAAAATACTACGAGCAGTACTTC. V usage is TRBV21-1 and J usage is TRBJ2-7. TRBV21-1 is described as a pseudogene. The CDR3 runs 16 residues.

At least ten counts were recorded for this clone. V is TRBV5-1 and J is TRBJ2-7; TRBD2 matches at 9 bases. Germline assignment: CDR1 SGHRS and CDR2 YFSETQ. The CDR3 length is 16 residues. V was pared by 4 bases and J by 6 bases, with 14 bases of the junction left unmatched. The CDR3 bases are TGCGCCAGCAGCACTTTGCCTACTAGCGGGTACAGCGAGCAGTACTTC. Amino acids: CASSTLPTSGYSEQYF.

The CDR3 nucleotides read TGTGCCAGCAGTGTGTCCTACGAGCAGTACTTC. Translating it yields CASSVSYEQYF. The rearrangement uses TRBV2 and TRBJ2-7; no definite D call. Germline-derived CDR1 and CDR2 are SNHLY and FYNNEI. The CDR3 has 11 amino acids. V was cut by 4 bases and J by 1 base, with 2 bases left in between.

This clone has only a few counts. J is TRBJ1-3 and V is TRBV11-2; no reliable D call. CDR1 SGHAT and CDR2 FQNNGV come from the germline V gene. Trimming took 3 bases from V and 6 from J, leaving 15 bases between them. The CDR3 is made up of 15 amino acids. The CDR3 DNA is TGTGCCAGCAGCTTGTCGCTTAATGTCGTAAACACCATATATTTT. Translation gives CASSLSLNVVNTIYF.

The rearrangement links TRBV6-5 to TRBJ1-5, with 8 positions matching TRBD1. There are 15 residues in the CDR3. Trimming cost V 5 bases and J 3 bases; bases outside gene matches: 6. Germline V gives CDR1 MNHEY, CDR2 SVGAGI. The CDR3 region has the DNA TGTGCCAGCAGTCCGACAGGGGTGAACAATCAGCCCCAGCATTTT. Its translation is CASSPTGVNNQPQHF.

The chain uses TRBV18 and TRBJ2-1; the match to TRBD1 covers 9 bases. The length of the CDR3 is 15 residues. Germline CDR1 is KGHSH and CDR2 is LQKENI. With V trimmed by 3 bases and J by 7 bases, 7 bases remained unmatched. The CDR3 DNA sequence: TGTGCCAGCTCACCCGGGACAGGGTCGGGGAATGAGCAGTTCTTC. Translation: CASSPGTGSGNEQFF.

The rearrangement uses TRBV7-9 and TRBJ2-3, with a possible D match to TRBD1 (6 bases). The CDR3 extends over 14 amino acids. Between the trimmed V and J ends, which lost 5 bases and 5 bases, there was a span of 14 bases. Germline values: CDR1 SEHNR, CDR2 FQNEAQ (reference sequence). In DNA form, the CDR3 reads TGTGCCAGCAGCCCTCACCGGACAGAAGATACGCAGTATTTT. This codes for CASSPHRTEDTQYF.

This sequence joins TRBV21-1 and TRBJ2-3; TRBD2, as called in the table, went unchecked against the DNA. TRBV21-1 is labeled a pseudogene. CDR3 length equals 15 residues. The CDR3 coding sequence is TGTGCCAGCAGCAAAATCGCGGACTGGGCAGATACGCAGTATTTT. This encodes CASSKIADWADTQYF.

A note on this clone: The DNA is left out, because the CDR3 cannot be placed on it with certainty; the CDR3 is given as TCRdb lists it. V gene TRBV19 combines with J gene TRBJ1-5; the D call of TRBD1 is as the table states it, not checked on the DNA. Looked up from germline, CDR1 is LNHDA and CDR2 is SQIVND (reference sequence). The CDR3 region is 14 residues in length, termini included. The CDR3 region is CASTSGRGNQPQHF.

The chain carries TRBV15 and TRBJ2-3, with 11 bases matching TRBD2. Germline V gene data show CDR1 as LNHNV and CDR2 as YYDKDF (reference sequence). CDR3 length: 16 residues. V was clipped by 2 bases and J by 5 bases; unmatched bases: 6. The CDR3 loop reads CATSRQLAGVKDTQYF. The CDR3 nucleotides are TGTGCCACCAGCAGACAACTAGCGGGAGTTAAAGATACGCAGTATTTT.

This clone occurred a few times. The V and J genes are TRBV9 and TRBJ2-3, with a weak D call TRBD1 (6 bases). V shed 0 bases and J shed 6 bases, with 20 bases lying between them. CDR1 SGDLS and CDR2 YYNGEE come from the germline V gene. The CDR3 runs 17 residues. DNA for the CDR3: TGTGCCAGCAGCGTAGGATCGAGGGGGAGATCGGGTGATACGCAGTATTTT. As protein: CASSVGSRGRSGDTQYF. The full variable domain, in which reference TRBV9 and TRBJ2-3 provide the parts outside the CDR3, is DSGVTQTPKHLITATGQRVTLRCSPRSGDLSVYWYQQSLDQGLQFLIQYYNGEERAKGNILERFSAQQFPDLHSELNLSSLELGDSALYFCASSVGSRGRSGDTQYFGPGTRLTVL.

This clone appeared once. The rearrangement uses TRBV7-2 and TRBJ1-4; TRBD1 is a possible D gene (5 bases). The V gene's germline CDR1 is SGHTA and CDR2 FQGNSA. Trimming took off 5 bases at V and 8 bases at J, with 15 bases between the two ends. The CDR3 runs 14 residues. The CDR3 DNA sequence: TGTGCCAGCAGCCCTAGCGCAGGGTTAGAAAAACTGTTTTTT. Translated: CASSPSAGLEKLFF.

The V and J genes are TRBV30 and TRBJ2-4; D not certain. Germline CDR1 is GTSNPN and CDR2 is SVGIG (reference sequence). V was trimmed by 0 bases and J by 7 bases, leaving 7 bases between them. This CDR3 region has 12 residues. Written as DNA, the CDR3 is TGTGCCTGGAGTGTAATGGGGAACATTCAGTACTTC. The encoded protein is CAWSVMGNIQYF.

The gene calls are TRBV18 and TRBJ2-2; 9 positions match TRBD1. V was pared by 4 bases and J by 4 bases, with 4 bases of the junction left unmatched. Germline V gives CDR1 KGHSH, CDR2 LQKENI. The CDR3 totals 15 residues. The CDR3 DNA reads as TGTGCCAGCTCACGTGGACAGGGGATCACCGGGGAGCTGTTTTTT. Translating gives CASSRGQGITGELFF. Filled out from reference TRBV18 and TRBJ2-2, the complete variable domain reads NAGVMQNPRHLVRRRGQEARLRCSPMKGHSHVYWYRQLPEEGLKFMVYLQKENIIDESGMPKERFSAEFPKEGPSILRIQQVVRGDSAAYFCASSRGQGITGELFFGEGSRLTVL.

The V call is TRBV28, the J call TRBJ2-7, with D possibly matching TRBD2 (6 bases). Between the trimmed V and J ends, which lost 6 bases and 4 bases, there was a span of 19 bases. This CDR3 has 15 amino acids. Germline V gene data show CDR1 as MDHEN and CDR2 as SYDVKM. The CDR3, as DNA: TGTGCCAGCAGAGAGGAAGGGACTGGCCGGTACGAGCAGTACTTC. It is translated as CASREEGTGRYEQYF.

This clone was detected only once. The chain recombines TRBV19 with TRBJ1-4, with 9 bases aligning to TRBD1. This CDR3 has 14 residues. Germline V gives CDR1 LNHDA, CDR2 SQIVND (reference sequence). J lost 7 bases, V lost 5 bases, and 5 bases had no gene match. The CDR3 nucleotides are TGTGCCAGTAGTGAAACAGGGGGCGGTGAAAAACTGTTTTTT. Protein sequence: CASSETGGGEKLFF.

This clone was observed a handful of times. The chain is built from TRBV10-3 and TRBJ2-2; D is unresolved. The V gene lost 7 bases and the J gene lost 0 bases, with 12 bases spanning the gap. The germline gives CDR1 ENHRY, CDR2 SYGVKD. The CDR3 runs to 15 residues. DNA of the CDR3: TGTGCCATCACCACCGGATTCGCGAACACCGGGGAGCTGTTTTTT. Translated, it gives CAITTGFANTGELFF.

The chain recombines TRBV7-8 with TRBJ1-1, with D uncertain. V was pared by 2 bases and J by 6 bases, with 13 bases between. Germline assignment: CDR1 SGHVS and CDR2 FQNEAQ. CDR3 length: 14 residues. CDR3 DNA: TGTGCCAGCAGCTTATGGGGAACGGCGGCTGAAGCTTTCTTT. Translated, it gives CASSLWGTAAEAFF.

The V call is TRBV5-1, the J call TRBJ1-4; tentatively, D is TRBD1 (5 bases). The ends were cut back, 4 bases at V and 8 bases at J, with 15 bases in the middle. CDR3 size: 14 residues. Germline V gene sequence: CDR1 SGHRS, CDR2 YFSETQ. The CDR3 coding sequence is TGCGCCAGCAGCCCCGGACAAGGCAGAGAAAAACTGTTTTTT. Translated, it gives CASSPGQGREKLFF.

The rearrangement joins TRBV7-6 to TRBJ2-3; D is unclear. The V gene's germline CDR1 is SGHVS and CDR2 FNYEAQ. Trimming took off 5 bases at V and 1 base at J, with 7 bases between the two ends. This CDR3 spans 13 amino acids. In DNA, the CDR3 is TGTGCCAGCAGCCTCAGCGGCACAGATACGCAGTATTTT. Protein product: CASSLSGTDTQYF.

The rearrangement uses TRBV30 and TRBJ1-4; D gene ambiguous. V was clipped by 4 bases and J by 4 bases, with 19 bases between them. The CDR3 covers 16 residues. Germline V gene lookup returns CDR1 GTSNPN and CDR2 SVGIG (reference sequence). This chain's CDR3 is CAWTRSRGFRNEKLFF. The CDR3 DNA is TGTGCCTGGACCCGCAGCCGGGGTTTTCGTAATGAAAAACTGTTTTTT.

CDR3 protein: CSARVDDEQFF. The CDR3 DNA sequence: TGCAGTGCTAGAGTAGACGATGAGCAGTTCTTC. V is TRBV20-1 and J is TRBJ2-1; D is unclear. The V end was cut by 1 base, the J end by 8 bases, with 6 bases between. CDR3 size: 11 residues. Germline V gene data show CDR1 as DFQATT and CDR2 as SNEGSKA (reference sequence).

The J gene is TRBJ2-7, the V gene TRBV11-2; 7 bases align to TRBD1. V shed 5 bases and J 1 base; nucleotides not matched to a gene: 2. CDR3 size: 13 residues. Germline loops: CDR1 SGHAT, CDR2 FQNNGV. CDR3 region: CASSRGPSYEQYF. The CDR3 region has the DNA TGTGCCAGCAGCAGGGGGCCATCCTACGAGCAGTACTTC. Full variable domain (remainder filled in from reference TRBV11-2 and TRBJ2-7): EAGVAQSPRYKIIEKRQSVAFWCNPISGHATLYWYQQILGQGPKLLIQFQNNGVVDDSQLPKDRFSAERLKGVDSTLKIQPAKLEDSAVYLCASSRGPSYEQYFGPGTRLTVT.

This clone showed up just a few times. This chain connects TRBV19 to TRBJ2-5; TRBD2 agrees at 11 bases. Germline CDR1 and CDR2: LNHDA and SQIVND (reference sequence). There are 16 residues in the CDR3. Trimming cost V 4 bases and J 0 bases; bases outside gene matches: 4. CDR3 residues: CASSTWGLADQETQYF. CDR3 DNA: TGTGCCAGTAGTACGTGGGGACTAGCGGACCAAGAGACCCAGTACTTC.

Here the CDR3 DNA reads TGTGCCACCAGCAGAGATAGGTGGGGGGACGAGCAGTACTTC. The encoded protein is CATSRDRWGDEQYF. The J gene is TRBJ2-7, the V gene TRBV15; possible D gene TRBD2, 6 bases. Germline V gene lookup returns CDR1 LNHNV and CDR2 YYDKDF (reference sequence). The CDR3 runs 14 residues. Between the trimmed V and J ends, which lost 0 bases and 5 bases, there was a span of 11 bases.

The chain is built from TRBV25-1 and TRBJ2-7; 12 positions match TRBD1. The V and J ends lost 4 bases and 1 base, in that order; junction bases with no gene match: 5. This CDR3 is 16 amino acids long. Germline assignment: CDR1 MGHDK and CDR2 SYGVNS. CDR3: CASSGPGQGASYEQYF. DNA for the CDR3: TGTGCCAGCAGTGGACCGGGACAGGGGGCTTCCTACGAGCAGTACTTC.

This rearrangement joins TRBV7-2 to TRBJ2-3, with 8 positions matching TRBD1. V gave up 5 bases and J gave up 3 bases; unmatched junction bases: 4. Germline loops: CDR1 SGHTA, CDR2 FQGNSA. This CDR3 has 14 amino acids. CDR3 sequence reads: CASSPGQGTDTQYF. CDR3 sequence (DNA): TGTGCCAGCAGCCCTGGACAGGGAACAGATACGCAGTATTTT.